This TCR beta chain derives from a study of shared clonotypes between healthy human individuals. V was pared by 1 base and J by 2 bases, with 2 bases of the junction left unmatched. CDR1 is LGHNA, CDR2 YNFKEQ, per germline. This CDR3 has 14 residues. General study points: Few donors limited the genetic and exposure-history diversity represented.

A CD45RA-negative memory subset and a CD45RA+ naive subset were separated from the CD4+ cells. Assay: immunoSEQ multiplex PCR; the TCRdb copy retains only in-frame clones and omits some. This sample has about 2.3 million clones, with 85% to 95% found just once. Turning to this clone: Its target is unknown.

Source material: naive CD4+ T cells from PBMCs. Subset noted: CD45RA+ positively selected. This sequence was found in a man aged 18 to 30 in good health. Some clones in this sample may be carry-over from other donors' samples. The genes are TRBV4-2 and TRBJ2-7, with 7 bases fitting TRBD1. The CDR3 region has the DNA TGTGCCAGCAGCCAAGGAGGGGGCCCCTACGAGCAGTACTTC. Translating gives CASSQGGGPYEQYF.